This T cell receptor beta chain was sequenced during a study of T cell responses to AZD1222 COVID-19 vaccine. Germline V gene lookup returns CDR1 LNHDA and CDR2 SQIVND (reference sequence). The junction had 4 bases not matched to a gene; V was cut back by 3 bases and J by 10 bases. The CDR3 consists of 13 residues. General study findings and limits: Spike regions recognized by vaccine-associated CD4 TCRs spanned the protein, led by 160-218 and 743-854. Elevations in Spike-specific TCR breadth and depth followed administration of two AZD1222 doses.

The protocol was immunoSEQ multiplex PCR, while the TCRdb copy is restricted to in-frame clones and leaves out a portion. Found here are some 150,000 clones, 70% to 90% of them singletons; the top ten hold approximately 5.6%. Comment on this clone: Its antigen is as yet unknown.

This TCR derives from an adult who received the MenACWY meningococcal vaccine as a control. The material sequenced was peripheral blood, taken 28 days after the second dose of the MenACWY control vaccine. The rearrangement links TRBV19 to TRBJ2-1; 9 nucleotides line up with TRBD2. CDR3 residues: CASSIPAGGEQFF. CDR3 DNA sequence: TGTGCCAGTAGTATTCCAGCGGGAGGAGAGCAGTTCTTC.